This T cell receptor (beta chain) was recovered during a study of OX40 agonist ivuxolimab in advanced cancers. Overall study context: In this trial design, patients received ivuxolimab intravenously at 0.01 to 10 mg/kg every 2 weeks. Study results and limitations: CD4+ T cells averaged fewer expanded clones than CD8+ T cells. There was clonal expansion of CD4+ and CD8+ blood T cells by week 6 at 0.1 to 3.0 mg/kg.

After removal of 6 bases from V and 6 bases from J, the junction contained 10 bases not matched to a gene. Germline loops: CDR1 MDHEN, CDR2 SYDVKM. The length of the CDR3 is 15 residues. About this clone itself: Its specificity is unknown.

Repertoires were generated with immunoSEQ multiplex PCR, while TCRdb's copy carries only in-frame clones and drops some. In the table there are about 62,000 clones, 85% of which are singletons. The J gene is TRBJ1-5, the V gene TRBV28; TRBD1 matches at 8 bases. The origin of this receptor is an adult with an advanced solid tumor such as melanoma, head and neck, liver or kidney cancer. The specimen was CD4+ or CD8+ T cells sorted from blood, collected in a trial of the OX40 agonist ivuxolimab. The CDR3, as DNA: TGTGCCAGCAGCATGGTGACAGGGGTCGGTCAGCCCCAGCATTTT. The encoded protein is CASSMVTGVGQPQHF. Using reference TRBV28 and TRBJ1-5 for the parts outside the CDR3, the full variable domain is DVKVTQSSRYLVKRTGEKVFLECVQDMDHENMFWYRQDPGLGLRLIYFSYDVKMKEKGDIPEGYSVSREKKERFSLILESASTNQTSMYLCASSMVTGVGQPQHFGDGTRLSIL.